The 7 T cell receptor beta chains in this list originate from one sample, sequenced in a study of OX40 agonist ivuxolimab in advanced cancers. The method was immunoSEQ multiplex PCR; TCRdb's version includes in-frame clones alone and lacks a portion of them. The sample gives tens of thousands of clones, about nine tenths of which show up once; around 0.23% is in the top ten. Sequencing used CD4+ or CD8+ T cells sorted from blood, obtained in a trial of the OX40 agonist ivuxolimab. All receptors derive from an adult with an advanced solid tumor such as melanoma, head and neck, liver or kidney cancer.

The chain joins TRBV4-2 to TRBJ1-4; TRBD1 matches at 8 bases. Losses at the gene ends were 4 bases for V and 8 bases for J; bases not matched to a gene: 15. This CDR3 contains 17 residues. Germline V gives CDR1 LGHNA, CDR2 YNFKEQ. CDR3 loop: CASSLGTGNMGVEKLFF. The CDR3, as DNA: TGTGCCAGCAGCCTCGGGACAGGCAATATGGGGGTGGAAAAACTGTTTTTT.

The V and J genes are TRBV29-1 and TRBJ2-1; a weak D match, TRBD1 (5 bases). Trimming pared 6 bases from V and 7 bases from J, leaving 7 bases between. This CDR3 is 10 amino acids long. Per germline, CDR1 SQVTM and CDR2 ANQGSEA. The CDR3 loop reads CSVYRNEQFF. In DNA, the CDR3 is TGCAGCGTGTACAGGAATGAGCAGTTCTTC.

The J gene is TRBJ1-2, the V gene TRBV9; D possibly corresponds to TRBD1 (6 bases). Germline V gene lookup returns CDR1 SGDLS and CDR2 YYNGEE. Trimming cost V 0 bases and J 7 bases, with 16 bases left between them. The CDR3 has 15 amino acids. The CDR3: CASSVGGGPWVGYTF. The CDR3 DNA follows: TGTGCCAGCAGCGTAGGGGGGGGCCCCTGGGTTGGCTACACCTTC.

The gene calls are TRBV28 and TRBJ2-7, with 12 positions matching TRBD2. There are 19 residues in the CDR3. V lost 4 bases, J lost 3 bases, and 16 bases stayed unmatched. The germline V gene encodes CDR1 MDHEN and CDR2 SYDVKM. CDR3 sequence: CASSSLGLAGGSSIYEQYF. DNA of the CDR3: TGTGCCAGCAGTTCCCTGGGACTAGCGGGTGGGAGCTCAATCTACGAGCAGTACTTC. The full variable domain, rest sourced from reference TRBV28 and TRBJ2-7, is DVKVTQSSRYLVKRTGEKVFLECVQDMDHENMFWYRQDPGLGLRLIYFSYDVKMKEKGDIPEGYSVSREKKERFSLILESASTNQTSMYLCASSSLGLAGGSSIYEQYFGPGTRLTVT.

The CDR3 DNA reads as TGCGCCAGCAGCCAAGACCCCGGGACTAGCGGGACTCCGCAGTACTTC. This codes for CASSQDPGTSGTPQYF. The chain employs TRBV4-1 and TRBJ2-7, with 13 bases that match TRBD2. This CDR3 has 16 amino acids. Looked up from germline, CDR1 is MGHRA and CDR2 is YSYEKL. J gave up 9 bases and V 0 bases, and 8 bases lay outside the gene matches.

This sequence joins TRBV27 and TRBJ2-7; 9 bases map to TRBD2. The CDR3 sequence is 14 residues long. CDR1 MNHEY and CDR2 SMNVEV come from the germline V gene (reference sequence). Trimming took 6 bases from V and 2 from J; bases not matched to a gene: 5. CDR3 region: CASRDSGSAYEQYF. The CDR3 bases are TGTGCCAGCAGGGATAGCGGGAGCGCCTACGAGCAGTACTTC.

The J gene is TRBJ2-1, the V gene TRBV5-8; D perhaps matches TRBD2 (5 bases). Germline assignment: CDR1 SGHTS and CDR2 YDEGEE. The V end was cut by 5 bases, the J end by 4 bases, with 22 bases between. This CDR3 has 17 amino acids. In nucleotides, the CDR3 is TGTGCCAGCAGTATGCTAGCCTCATCTTGGGGATACAATGAGCAGTTCTTC. Residues: CASSMLASSWGYNEQFF.